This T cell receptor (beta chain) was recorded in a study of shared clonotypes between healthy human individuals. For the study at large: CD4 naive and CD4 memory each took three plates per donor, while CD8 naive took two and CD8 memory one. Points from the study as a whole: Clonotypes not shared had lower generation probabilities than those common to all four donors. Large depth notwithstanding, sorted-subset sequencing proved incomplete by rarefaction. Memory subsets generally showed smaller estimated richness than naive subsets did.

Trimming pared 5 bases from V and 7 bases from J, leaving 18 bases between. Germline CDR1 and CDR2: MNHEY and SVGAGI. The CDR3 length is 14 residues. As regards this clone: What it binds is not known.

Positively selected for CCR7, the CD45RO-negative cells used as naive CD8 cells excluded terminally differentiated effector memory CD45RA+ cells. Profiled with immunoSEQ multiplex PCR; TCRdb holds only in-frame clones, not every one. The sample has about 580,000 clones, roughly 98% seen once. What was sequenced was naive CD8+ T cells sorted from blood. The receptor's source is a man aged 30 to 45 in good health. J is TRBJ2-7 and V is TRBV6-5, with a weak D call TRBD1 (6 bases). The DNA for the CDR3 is TGTGCCAGCAGTGGGCGGACAGCCTACGGGGAGCAGTACTTC. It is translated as CASSGRTAYGEQYF.